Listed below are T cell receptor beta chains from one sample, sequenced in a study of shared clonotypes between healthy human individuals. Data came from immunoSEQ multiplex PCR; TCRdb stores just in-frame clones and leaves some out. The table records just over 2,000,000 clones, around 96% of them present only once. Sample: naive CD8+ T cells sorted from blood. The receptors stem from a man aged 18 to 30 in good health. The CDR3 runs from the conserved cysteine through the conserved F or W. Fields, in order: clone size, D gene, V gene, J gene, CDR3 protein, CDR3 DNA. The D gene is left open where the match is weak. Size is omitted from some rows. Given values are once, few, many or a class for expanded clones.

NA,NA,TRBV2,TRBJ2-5,CASSAPDQETQYF,TGTGCCAGCAGTGCGCCGGACCAAGAGACCCAGTACTTC
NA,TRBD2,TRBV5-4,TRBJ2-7,CASSYGLAGPLPYEQYF,TGTGCCAGCAGCTACGGACTAGCGGGGCCATTGCCCTACGAGCAGTACTTC
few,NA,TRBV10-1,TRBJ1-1,CASSESGNTEAFF,TGCGCCAGCAGTGAGAGTGGGAACACTGAAGCTTTCTTT
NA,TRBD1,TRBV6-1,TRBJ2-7,CATKVGTAFSYEQYF,TGTGCCACCAAAGTAGGGACAGCTTTCTCCTACGAGCAGTACTTC
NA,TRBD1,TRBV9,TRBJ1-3,CASSVQDRGTGNTIYF,TGTGCCAGCAGCGTACAGGACAGGGGCACGGGAAACACCATATATTTT
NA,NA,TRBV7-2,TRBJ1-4,CASSLWGGVNEKLFF,TGTGCCAGCAGCTTATGGGGGGGTGTGAATGAAAAACTGTTTTTT
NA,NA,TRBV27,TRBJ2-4,CASSEVAKNIQYF,TGTGCCAGCTCCGAGGTAGCCAAAAACATTCAGTACTTC
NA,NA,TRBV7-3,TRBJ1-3,CASRPSGFSGNTIYF,TGTGCCAGCCGCCCTTCCGGCTTCTCTGGAAACACCATATATTTT
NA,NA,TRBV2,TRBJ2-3,CASSEVYEDGTGDTQYF,TGTGCCAGCAGTGAAGTTTATGAGGACGGAACGGGGGATACGCAGTATTTT
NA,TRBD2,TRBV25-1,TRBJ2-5,CASSDTLAGGNQETQYF,TGTGCCAGCAGTGATACGTTAGCGGGGGGAAACCAAGAGACCCAGTACTTC
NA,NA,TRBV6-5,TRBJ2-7,CASSYSNPPGEQYF,TGTGCCAGCAGTTACTCGAACCCCCCCGGGGAGCAGTACTTC
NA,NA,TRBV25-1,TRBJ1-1,CASSGGGATEAFF,TGTGCCAGCAGTGGGGGGGGCGCCACTGAAGCTTTCTTT
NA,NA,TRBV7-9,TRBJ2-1,CASSTRSASLRNEQFF,TGTGCCAGCAGCACAAGAAGCGCTAGCCTGAGGAATGAGCAGTTCTTC
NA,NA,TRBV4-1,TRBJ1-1,CASSLTRANTEAFF,TGCGCCAGCAGCCTTACCAGGGCGAACACTGAAGCTTTCTTT
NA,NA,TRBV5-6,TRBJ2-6,CASSLSARQSF,TGTGCCAGCAGCTTGTCGGCAAGGCAATCTTTC
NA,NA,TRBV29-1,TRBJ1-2,CSVEQGGYGYTF,TGCAGCGTTGAACAGGGCGGCTATGGCTACACCTTC
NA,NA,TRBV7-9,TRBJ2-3,CASSSTGTDTQYF,TGTGCCAGCAGCTCGACAGGAACCGATACGCAGTATTTT
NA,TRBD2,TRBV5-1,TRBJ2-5,CASGSSGGYQETQYF,TGCGCCAGCGGATCTAGCGGGGGGTACCAAGAGACCCAGTACTTC
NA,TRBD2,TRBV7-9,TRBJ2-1,CASSPSGGFYNEQFF,TGTGCCAGCAGTCCTTCGGGAGGGTTTTACAATGAGCAGTTCTTC
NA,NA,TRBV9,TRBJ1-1,CASSVGGSGTEAFF,TGTGCCAGCAGCGTGGGTGGGTCGGGGACTGAAGCTTTCTTT
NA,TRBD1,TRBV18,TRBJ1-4,CASSPMEDRMNEKLFF,TGTGCCAGCTCACCAATGGAGGACAGGATGAATGAAAAACTGTTTTTT
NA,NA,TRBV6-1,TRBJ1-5,CAGSEAGVRNQPQHF,TGTGCCGGCAGTGAAGCTGGGGTGAGGAATCAGCCCCAGCATTTT
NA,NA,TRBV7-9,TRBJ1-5,CASSSDGDINQPQHF,TGTGCCAGCAGCTCGGACGGAGATATAAATCAGCCCCAGCATTTT
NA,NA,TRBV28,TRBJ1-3,CASSLHPGADTIYF,TGTGCCAGCAGTTTACATCCAGGAGCAGACACCATATATTTT
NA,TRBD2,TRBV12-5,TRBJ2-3,CASGLGLAATSTDTQYF,TGTGCTAGTGGTTTGGGACTAGCGGCGACTAGCACAGATACGCAGTATTTT
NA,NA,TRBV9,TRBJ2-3,CASSVEGIADTQYF,TGTGCCAGCAGCGTAGAAGGTATCGCAGATACGCAGTATTTT
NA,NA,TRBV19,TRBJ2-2,CASSTPPGADLGELFF,TGTGCCAGTAGTACCCCTCCGGGGGCAGACCTCGGGGAGCTGTTTTTT
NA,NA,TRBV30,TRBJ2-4,CAWTEKNIQYF,TGTGCCTGGACAGAGAAAAACATTCAGTACTTC
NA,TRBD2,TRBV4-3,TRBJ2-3,CASSQGPGTPATGGPDTQYF,TGCGCCAGCAGCCAAGGACCGGGAACCCCTGCGACGGGAGGGCCCGATACGCAGTATTTT
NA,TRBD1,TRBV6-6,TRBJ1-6,CASSPQGYGSPLHF,TGTGCCAGCAGTCCACAGGGGTATGGCTCACCCCTCCACTTT
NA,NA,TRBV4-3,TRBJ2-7,CASSQSARDNGYEQYF,TGCGCCAGCAGCCAATCCGCCCGGGACAATGGCTACGAGCAGTACTTC
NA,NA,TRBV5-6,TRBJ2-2,CASSLGNTGELFF,TGTGCCAGCAGCTTGGGTAACACCGGGGAGCTGTTTTTT
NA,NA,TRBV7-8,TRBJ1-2,CASSSPDGGAAGYTF,TGTGCCAGCAGCTCACCCGATGGGGGGGCGGCTGGCTACACCTTC
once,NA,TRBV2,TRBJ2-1,CASRIGRESSYNEQFF,TGTGCCAGCAGGATCGGACGGGAAAGCTCCTACAATGAGCAGTTCTTC
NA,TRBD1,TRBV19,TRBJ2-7,CASTPGQGAHEQYF,TGTGCCAGTACCCCTGGTCAGGGGGCCCACGAGCAGTACTTC
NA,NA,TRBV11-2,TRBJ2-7,CASSLPSYEQYF,TGTGCCAGCAGCTTACCCTCATACGAGCAGTACTTC
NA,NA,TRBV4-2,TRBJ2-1,CASSQETAIIYNEQFF,TGTGCCAGCAGCCAAGAGACAGCGATAATTTACAATGAGCAGTTCTTC